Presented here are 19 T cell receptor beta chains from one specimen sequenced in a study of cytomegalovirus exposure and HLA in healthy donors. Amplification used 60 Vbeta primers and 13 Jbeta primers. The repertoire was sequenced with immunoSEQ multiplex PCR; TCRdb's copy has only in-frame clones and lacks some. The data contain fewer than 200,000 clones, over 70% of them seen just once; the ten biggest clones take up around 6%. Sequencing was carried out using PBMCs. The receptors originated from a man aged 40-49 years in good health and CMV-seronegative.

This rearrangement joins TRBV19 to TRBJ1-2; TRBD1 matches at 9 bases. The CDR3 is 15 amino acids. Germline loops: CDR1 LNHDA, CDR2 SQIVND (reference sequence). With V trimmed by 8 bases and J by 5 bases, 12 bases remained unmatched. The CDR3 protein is CASLQRRDREYGYTF. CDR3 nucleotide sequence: TGTGCCAGTCTCCAACGCCGGGACAGGGAGTATGGCTACACCTTC. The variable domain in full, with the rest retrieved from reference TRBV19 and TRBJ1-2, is DGGITQSPKYLFRKEGQNVTLSCEQNLNHDAMYWYRQDPGQGLRLIYYSQIVNDFQKGDIAEGYSVSREKKESFPLTVTSAQKNPTAFYLCASLQRRDREYGYTFGSGTRLTVV.

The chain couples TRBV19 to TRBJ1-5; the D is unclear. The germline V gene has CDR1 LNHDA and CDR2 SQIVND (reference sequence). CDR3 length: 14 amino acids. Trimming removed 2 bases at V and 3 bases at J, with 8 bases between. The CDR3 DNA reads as TGTGCCAGTAGTATACAGGACTACAATCAGCCCCAGCATTTT. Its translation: CASSIQDYNQPQHF.

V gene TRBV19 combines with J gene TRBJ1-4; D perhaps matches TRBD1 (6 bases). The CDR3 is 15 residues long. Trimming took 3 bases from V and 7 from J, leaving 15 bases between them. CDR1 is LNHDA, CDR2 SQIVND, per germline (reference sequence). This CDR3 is CASSIQQGTSEKLFF. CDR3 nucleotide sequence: TGTGCCAGTAGTATCCAACAGGGAACCAGTGAAAAACTGTTTTTT.

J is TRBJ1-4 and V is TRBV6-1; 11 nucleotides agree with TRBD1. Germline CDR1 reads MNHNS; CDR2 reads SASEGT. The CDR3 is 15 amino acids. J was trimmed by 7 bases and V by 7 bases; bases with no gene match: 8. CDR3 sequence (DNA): TGTGCCAGCACCCAAGCCGGGACAGGGGGTGAAAAACTGTTTTTT. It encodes CASTQAGTGGEKLFF.

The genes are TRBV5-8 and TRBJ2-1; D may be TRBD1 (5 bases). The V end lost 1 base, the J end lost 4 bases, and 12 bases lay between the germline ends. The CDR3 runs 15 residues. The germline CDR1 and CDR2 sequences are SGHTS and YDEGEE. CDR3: CASSLQGTTYNEQFF. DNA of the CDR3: TGTGCCAGCAGCTTGCAGGGTACAACTTACAATGAGCAGTTCTTC.

Here the CDR3 DNA reads TGCGCCAGCAGCTTGGGTGCGGGGCTACTCAATGAGCAGTTCTTC. It translates to CASSLGAGLLNEQFF. The chain carries TRBV5-1 and TRBJ2-1, with a weak D call TRBD2 (6 bases). The CDR3 covers 15 residues. Germline loops: CDR1 SGHRS, CDR2 YFSETQ. The V and J ends lost 0 bases and 6 bases respectively, with 13 bases between them.

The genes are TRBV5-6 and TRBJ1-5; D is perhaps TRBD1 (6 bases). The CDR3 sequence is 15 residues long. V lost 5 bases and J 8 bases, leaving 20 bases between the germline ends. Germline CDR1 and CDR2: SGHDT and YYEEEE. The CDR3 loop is CASSPWRGQHEPQHF. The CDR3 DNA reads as TGTGCCAGCAGTCCCTGGCGAGGACAGCACGAGCCCCAGCATTTT.

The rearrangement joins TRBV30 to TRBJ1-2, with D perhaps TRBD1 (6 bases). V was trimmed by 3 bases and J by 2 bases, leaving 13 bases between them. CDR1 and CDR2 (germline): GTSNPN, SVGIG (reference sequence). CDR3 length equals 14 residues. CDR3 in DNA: TGTGCCTGGAGAGACCAGGGGTCCAACTATGGCTACACCTTC. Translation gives CAWRDQGSNYGYTF.

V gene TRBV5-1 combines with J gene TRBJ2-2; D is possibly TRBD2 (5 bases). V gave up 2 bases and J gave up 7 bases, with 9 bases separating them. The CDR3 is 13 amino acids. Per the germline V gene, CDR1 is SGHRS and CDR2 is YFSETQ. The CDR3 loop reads CASSFDEGGELFF. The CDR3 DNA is TGCGCCAGCAGCTTTGATGAGGGCGGGGAGCTGTTTTTT.

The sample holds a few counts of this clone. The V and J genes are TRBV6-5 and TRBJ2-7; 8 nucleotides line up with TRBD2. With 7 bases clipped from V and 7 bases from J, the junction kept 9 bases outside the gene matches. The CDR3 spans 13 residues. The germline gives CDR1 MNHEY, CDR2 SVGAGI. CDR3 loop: CASTTSGRSEQYF. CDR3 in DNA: TGTGCCAGCACCACTAGCGGCCGGTCGGAGCAGTACTTC.

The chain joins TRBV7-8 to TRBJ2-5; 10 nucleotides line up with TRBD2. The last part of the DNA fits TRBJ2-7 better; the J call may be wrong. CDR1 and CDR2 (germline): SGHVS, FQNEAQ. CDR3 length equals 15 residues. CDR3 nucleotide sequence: TGTGCCAGCAGCTTTCCGGGACTAGCGCACTACGAGCAGTACTTC. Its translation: CASSFPGLAHYEQYF.

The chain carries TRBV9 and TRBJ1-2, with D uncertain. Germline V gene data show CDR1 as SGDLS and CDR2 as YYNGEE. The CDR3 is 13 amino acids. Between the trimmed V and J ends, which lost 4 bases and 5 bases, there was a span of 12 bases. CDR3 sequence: CASSYSPGYGYTF. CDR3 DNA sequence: TGTGCCAGCAGCTACTCCCCGGGGTATGGCTACACCTTC.

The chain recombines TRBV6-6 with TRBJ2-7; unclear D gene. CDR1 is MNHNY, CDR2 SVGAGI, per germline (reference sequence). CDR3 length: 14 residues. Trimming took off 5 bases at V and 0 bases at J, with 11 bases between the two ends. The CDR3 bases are TGTGCCAGCAGTCCTAACTTGAGCTCCTACGAGCAGTACTTC. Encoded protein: CASSPNLSSYEQYF.

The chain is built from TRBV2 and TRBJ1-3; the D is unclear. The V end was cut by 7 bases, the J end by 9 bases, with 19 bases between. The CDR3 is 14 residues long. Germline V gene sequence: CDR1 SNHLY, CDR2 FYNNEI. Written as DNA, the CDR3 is TGTGCCAGCACCGCCCTCGCGGCTCGAGGCACCATATATTTT. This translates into CASTALAARGTIYF.

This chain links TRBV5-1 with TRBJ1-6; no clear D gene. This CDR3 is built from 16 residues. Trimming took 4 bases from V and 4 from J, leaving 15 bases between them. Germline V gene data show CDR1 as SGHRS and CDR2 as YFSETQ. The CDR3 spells CASSPELLTYNSPLHF. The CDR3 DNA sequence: TGCGCCAGCAGCCCCGAGTTACTAACATATAATTCACCCCTCCACTTT.

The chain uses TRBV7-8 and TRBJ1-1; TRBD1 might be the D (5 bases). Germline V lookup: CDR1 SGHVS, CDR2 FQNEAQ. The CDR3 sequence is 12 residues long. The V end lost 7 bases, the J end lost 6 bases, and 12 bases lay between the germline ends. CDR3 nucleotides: TGTGCCAGCATGGAGGGGCGGTCTGAAGCTTTCTTT. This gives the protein CASMEGRSEAFF.

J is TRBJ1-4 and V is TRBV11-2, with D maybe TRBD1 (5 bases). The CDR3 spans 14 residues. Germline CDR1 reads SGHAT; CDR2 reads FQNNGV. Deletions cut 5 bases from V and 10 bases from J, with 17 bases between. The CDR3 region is CASSVTQDGGKLFF. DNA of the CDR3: TGTGCCAGCAGCGTAACCCAGGACGGGGGAAAACTGTTTTTT.

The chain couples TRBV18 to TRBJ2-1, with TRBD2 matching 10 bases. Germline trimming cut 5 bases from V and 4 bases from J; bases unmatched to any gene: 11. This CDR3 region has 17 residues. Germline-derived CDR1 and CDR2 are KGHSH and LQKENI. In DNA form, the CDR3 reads TGTGCCAGCTCATCAGAACTAGCGGGGTTCAATTACAATGAGCAGTTCTTC. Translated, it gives CASSSELAGFNYNEQFF. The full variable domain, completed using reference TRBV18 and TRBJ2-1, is NAGVMQNPRHLVRRRGQEARLRCSPMKGHSHVYWYRQLPEEGLKFMVYLQKENIIDESGMPKERFSAEFPKEGPSILRIQQVVRGDSAAYFCASSSELAGFNYNEQFFGPGTRLTVL.

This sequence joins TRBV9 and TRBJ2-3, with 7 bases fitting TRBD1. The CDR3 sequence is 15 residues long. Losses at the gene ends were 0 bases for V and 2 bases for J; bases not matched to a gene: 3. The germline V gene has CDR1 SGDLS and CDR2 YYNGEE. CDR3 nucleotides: TGTGCCAGCAGCGTAGGTGACAGGGACACAGATACGCAGTATTTT. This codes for CASSVGDRDTDTQYF.